The text below deals with one T cell receptor beta chain. Antigen unknown. Exclusion of a patient followed from autoimmune disease history or systemic immunosuppression. Peripheral blood came from all dose cohorts at three timepoints. This specimen comes from a study of OX40 agonist ivuxolimab in advanced cancers. About the research overall: Earlier anti-PD-1, anti-PD-L1 or anti-CTLA-4 therapy was permitted; over 35% had received some. General study results and limits: At doses 0.1 to 3.0 mg/kg, CD4+ and CD8+ clones expanded.

Germline V gives CDR1 LNHDA, CDR2 SQIVND (reference sequence). The V gene end was trimmed by 8 bases and the J gene end by 6 bases; junction bases not matched to a gene: 13. The CDR3 runs 16 residues. Measured with immunoSEQ multiplex PCR; TCRdb has only the in-frame clones, and not every one. The sample shows 30,000 to 40,000 clones, more than 60% of them seen only once. This TCR was recovered from an adult with an advanced solid tumor such as melanoma, head and neck, liver or kidney cancer. This chain links TRBV19 with TRBJ2-3; 11 bases line up with TRBD2. The sequences come from CD4+ or CD8+ T cells sorted from blood, collected in a trial of the OX40 agonist ivuxolimab. CDR3 nucleotides: TGTGCCAGTGCCCCGCGACTAGCGGGAAGTGGGGATACGCAGTATTTT. Protein: CASAPRLAGSGDTQYF. The full variable domain, its missing parts supplied by reference TRBV19 and TRBJ2-3, is DGGITQSPKYLFRKEGQNVTLSCEQNLNHDAMYWYRQDPGQGLRLIYYSQIVNDFQKGDIAEGYSVSREKKESFPLTVTSAQKNPTAFYLCASAPRLAGSGDTQYFGPGTRLTVL.